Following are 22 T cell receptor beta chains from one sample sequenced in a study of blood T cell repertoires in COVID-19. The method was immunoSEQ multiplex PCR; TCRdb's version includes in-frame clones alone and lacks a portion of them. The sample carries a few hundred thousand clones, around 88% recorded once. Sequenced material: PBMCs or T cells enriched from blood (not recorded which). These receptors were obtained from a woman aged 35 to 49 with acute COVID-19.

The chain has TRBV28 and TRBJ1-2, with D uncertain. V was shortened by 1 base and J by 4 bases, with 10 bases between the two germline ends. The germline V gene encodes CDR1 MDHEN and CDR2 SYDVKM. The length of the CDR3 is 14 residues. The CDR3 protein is CASSLSPPSYGYTF. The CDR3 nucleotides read TGTGCCAGCAGTTTATCTCCACCGAGCTATGGCTACACCTTC.

The CDR3 region is CASSLIGVGTEAFF. The CDR3 DNA reads as TGCGCCAGCAGCTTGATAGGGGTGGGGACTGAAGCTTTCTTT. V is TRBV5-1 and J is TRBJ1-1, with D possibly TRBD1 on 5 matching bases. V was trimmed by 1 base and J by 5 bases, leaving 12 bases between them. The CDR3 is made up of 14 amino acids. From germline, CDR1 is SGHRS and CDR2 YFSETQ. The full variable domain, with the rest looked up from reference TRBV5-1 and TRBJ1-1, is KAGVTQTPRYLIKTRGQQVTLSCSPISGHRSVSWYQQTPGQGLQFLFEYFSETQRNKGNFPGRFSGRQFSNSRSEMNVSTLELGDSALYLCASSLIGVGTEAFFGQGTRLTVV.

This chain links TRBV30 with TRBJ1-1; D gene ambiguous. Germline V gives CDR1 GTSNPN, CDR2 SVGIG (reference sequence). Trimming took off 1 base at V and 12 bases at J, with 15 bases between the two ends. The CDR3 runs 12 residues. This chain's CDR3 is CAWSARGPGTFF. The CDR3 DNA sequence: TGTGCCTGGAGTGCCAGAGGGCCGGGAACTTTCTTT.

The CDR3 reads CASTFQGAYGYTF. The CDR3, as DNA: TGTGCCAGCACCTTTCAGGGGGCCTATGGCTACACCTTC. V is TRBV28 and J is TRBJ1-2, with 8 bases that match TRBD1. Trimming removed 7 bases from V and 4 bases from J; junction bases left unmatched: 5. Germline CDR1 reads MDHEN; CDR2 reads SYDVKM. CDR3 size: 13 residues.

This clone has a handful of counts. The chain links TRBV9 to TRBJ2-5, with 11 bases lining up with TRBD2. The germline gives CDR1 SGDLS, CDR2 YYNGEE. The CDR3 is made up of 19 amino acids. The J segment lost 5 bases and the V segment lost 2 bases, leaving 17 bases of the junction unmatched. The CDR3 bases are TGTGCCAGCAGCGTGCCGGGACTAGCGGATATGAAGACGGGGGAGACCCAGTACTTC. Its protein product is CASSVPGLADMKTGETQYF.

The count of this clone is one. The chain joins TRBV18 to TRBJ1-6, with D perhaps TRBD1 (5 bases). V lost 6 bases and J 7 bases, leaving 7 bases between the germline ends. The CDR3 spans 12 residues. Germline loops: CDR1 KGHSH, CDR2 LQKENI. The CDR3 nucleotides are TGTGCCAGCTCCCGACAGAATTCACCCCTCCACTTT. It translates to CASSRQNSPLHF.

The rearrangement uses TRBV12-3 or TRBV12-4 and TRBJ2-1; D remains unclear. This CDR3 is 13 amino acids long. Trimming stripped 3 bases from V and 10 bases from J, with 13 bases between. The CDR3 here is CASSLRPEREQFF. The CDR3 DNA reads TGTGCCAGCAGTTTGAGACCTGAGCGAGAGCAGTTCTTC.

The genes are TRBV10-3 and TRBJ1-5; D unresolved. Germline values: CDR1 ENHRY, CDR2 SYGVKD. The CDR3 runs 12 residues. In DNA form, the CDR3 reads TGTGCAACCCGGGGAGAGAATCAGCCCCAGCATTTT. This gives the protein CATRGENQPQHF.

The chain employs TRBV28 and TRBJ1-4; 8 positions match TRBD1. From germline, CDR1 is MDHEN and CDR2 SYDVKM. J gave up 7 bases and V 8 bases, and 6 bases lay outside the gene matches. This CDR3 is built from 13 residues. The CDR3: CASGQGWVEKLFF. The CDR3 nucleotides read TGTGCCAGCGGACAGGGTTGGGTTGAAAAACTGTTTTTT.

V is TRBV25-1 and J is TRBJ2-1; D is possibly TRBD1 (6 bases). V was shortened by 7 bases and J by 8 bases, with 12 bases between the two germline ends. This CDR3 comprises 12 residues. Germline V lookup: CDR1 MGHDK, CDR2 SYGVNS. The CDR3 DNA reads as TGTGCCAGCAAGGCAGGGGCGGATGAGCAGTTCTTC. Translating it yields CASKAGADEQFF.

The chain's CDR3 is CAWSVAGYESPLHF. Written as DNA, the CDR3 is TGTGCCTGGAGTGTGGCAGGGTATGAGTCACCCCTCCACTTT. This chain joins TRBV30 and TRBJ1-6; TRBD1 might be the D (5 bases). In germline, CDR1 is GTSNPN, CDR2 SVGIG (reference sequence). V lost 0 bases and J lost 10, with 13 bases in between. The CDR3 sequence is 14 residues long.

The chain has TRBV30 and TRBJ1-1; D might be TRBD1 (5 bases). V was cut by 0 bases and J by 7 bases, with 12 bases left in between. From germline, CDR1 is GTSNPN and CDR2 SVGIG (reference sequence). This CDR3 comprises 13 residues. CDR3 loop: CAWSVGVTGEAFF. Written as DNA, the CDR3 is TGTGCCTGGAGTGTAGGGGTAACGGGTGAAGCTTTCTTT.

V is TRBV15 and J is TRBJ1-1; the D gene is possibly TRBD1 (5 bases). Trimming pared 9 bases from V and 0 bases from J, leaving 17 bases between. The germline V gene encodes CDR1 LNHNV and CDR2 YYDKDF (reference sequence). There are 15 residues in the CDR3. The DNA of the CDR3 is TGTGCCACGGCCTCCTCAGGGATTATGAACACTGAAGCTTTCTTT. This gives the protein CATASSGIMNTEAFF.

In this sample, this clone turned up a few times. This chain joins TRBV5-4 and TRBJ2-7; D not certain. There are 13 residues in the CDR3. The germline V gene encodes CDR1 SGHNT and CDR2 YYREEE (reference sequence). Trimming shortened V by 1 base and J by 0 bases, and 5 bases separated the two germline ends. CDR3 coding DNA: TGTGCCAGCAGCTTGTCTAGCTCCTACGAGCAGTACTTC. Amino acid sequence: CASSLSSSYEQYF.

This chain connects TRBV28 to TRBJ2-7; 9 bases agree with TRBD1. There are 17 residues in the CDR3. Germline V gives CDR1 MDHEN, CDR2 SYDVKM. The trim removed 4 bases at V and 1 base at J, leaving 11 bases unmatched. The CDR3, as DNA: TGTGCCAGCAGTTCCATGAGCTATGGACAGGGGTCCTACGAGCAGTACTTC. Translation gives CASSSMSYGQGSYEQYF.

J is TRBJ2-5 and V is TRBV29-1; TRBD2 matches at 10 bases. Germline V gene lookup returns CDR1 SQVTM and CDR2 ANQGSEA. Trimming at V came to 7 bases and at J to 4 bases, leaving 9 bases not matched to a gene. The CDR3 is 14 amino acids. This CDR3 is CSGSGRAGRETQYF. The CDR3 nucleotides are TGCAGCGGGAGCGGGAGGGCCGGGAGAGAGACCCAGTACTTC.

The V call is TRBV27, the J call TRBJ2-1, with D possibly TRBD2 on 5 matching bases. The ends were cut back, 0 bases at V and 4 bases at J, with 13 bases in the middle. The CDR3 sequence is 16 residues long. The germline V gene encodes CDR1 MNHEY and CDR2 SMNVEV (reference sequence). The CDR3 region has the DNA TGTGCCAGCAGTTTATCAGAGGGAGAGAGGTACAATGAGCAGTTCTTC. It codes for CASSLSEGERYNEQFF.

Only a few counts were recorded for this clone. The chain's CDR3 is CASSASGTSLFF. Written as DNA, the CDR3 is TGCGCCAGCAGTGCGTCCGGGACTAGCCTCTTCTTC. V usage is TRBV10-1 and J usage is TRBJ2-1, with 9 bases matching TRBD2. CDR1 is WNHNN and CDR2 is SYGVQD in the germline V gene (reference sequence). The V gene end was trimmed by 4 bases and the J gene end by 16 bases; junction bases not matched to a gene: 8. This CDR3 is 12 amino acids long.

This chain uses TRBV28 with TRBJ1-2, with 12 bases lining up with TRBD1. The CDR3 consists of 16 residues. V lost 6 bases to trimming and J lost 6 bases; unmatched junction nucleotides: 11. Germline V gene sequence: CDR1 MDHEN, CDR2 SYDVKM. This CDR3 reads CASRDDIGTGGDGYTF. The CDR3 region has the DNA TGTGCCAGCAGAGACGATATTGGGACAGGGGGCGATGGCTACACCTTC.

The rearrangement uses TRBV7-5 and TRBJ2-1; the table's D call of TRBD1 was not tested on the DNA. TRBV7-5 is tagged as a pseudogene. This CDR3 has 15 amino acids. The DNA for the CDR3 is TGTGCCAGAAGCTTTAGGATGGGGGCGGGCAATGAGCAGTTCTTC. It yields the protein CARSFRMGAGNEQFF.

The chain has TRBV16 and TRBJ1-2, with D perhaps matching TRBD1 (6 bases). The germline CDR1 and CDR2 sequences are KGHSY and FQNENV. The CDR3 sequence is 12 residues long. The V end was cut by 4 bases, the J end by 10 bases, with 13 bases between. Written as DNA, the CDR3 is TGTGCCAGCAGCCGAGGACAGCCCCACTACACCTTC. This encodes CASSRGQPHYTF.

In DNA, the CDR3 is TGTGCCAGCAGCTTAGGCCCCACGAGGGCTAATGAAAAACTGTTTTTT. It specifies CASSLGPTRANEKLFF. The chain joins TRBV7-9 to TRBJ1-4; no clear D gene. The CDR3 runs 16 residues. CDR1 SEHNR and CDR2 FQNEAQ come from the germline V gene (reference sequence). V was clipped by 1 base and J by 3 bases, with 12 bases between them.